This T cell receptor (beta chain) was identified during a study of T cell responses to AZD1222 COVID-19 vaccine. The table came from immunoSEQ multiplex PCR; TCRdb's copy has only in-frame clones and leaves some out. The sample yields roughly 77,000 clones, roughly 88% seen once. Study-wide findings and caveats: The span of vaccine-associated CD4 TCRs extended across spike, with dominance at 160-218 and 743-854. Following two doses of AZD1222, Spike-specific TCR breadth and depth rose. Mostly white British, mostly female donors; authors suggested clonal diversity may be underestimated. AZD1222 recipients seropositive at baseline numbered only six.

To note about this clone: Its antigen is not identified.

The receptor was derived from an adult in good health. This specimen consisted of peripheral blood, obtained on day 0 of MenACWY control vaccination.

Written as DNA, the CDR3 is TGTGCCAGTAGTCTGACAGGATTGAACACTGAAGCTTTCTTT. Its translation: CASSLTGLNTEAFF. This sequence joins TRBV19 and TRBJ1-1, with D possibly being TRBD1 (6 bases). There are 14 residues in the CDR3. Germline CDR1 reads LNHDA; CDR2 reads SQIVND (reference sequence). Trimming pared 5 bases from V and 0 bases from J, leaving 10 bases between.